Below are 22 T cell receptor beta chains sequenced from a single sample in a study of response to subunit inactivated influenza vaccine. Each CDR3 protein is one row after TCRdb ran MiXCR on the RT-PCR reads. The repertoire has fewer than 650,000 distinct CDR3 sequences, roughly 13% of them found once; the top ten carry 13%. This sample comprised PBMCs from blood, obtained roughly 6 weeks after vaccination. The receptors were sampled from a man aged 45-65 years who received an inactivated influenza vaccine.

The chain carries TRBV29-1 and TRBJ2-1; 7 positions agree with TRBD2. Trimming at V came to 7 bases and at J to 7 bases, leaving 10 bases not matched to a gene. Germline assignment: CDR1 SQVTM and CDR2 ANQGSEA. This CDR3 spans 13 amino acids. As DNA, the CDR3 is TGCAGCGGGACTATCGGGAGGTGGAATGAGCAGTTCTTC. It is translated as CSGTIGRWNEQFF.

This chain joins TRBV6-6 and TRBJ2-5, with D possibly called TRBD1 or TRBD2 (5 bases each). This CDR3 comprises 13 residues. V lost 5 bases, J lost 2 bases, and 9 bases lay in between. CDR1 MNHNY and CDR2 SVGAGI come from the germline V gene (reference sequence). The CDR3 DNA follows: TGTGCCAGCAGTGGGACGGATCAAGAGACCCAGTACTTC. Its protein is CASSGTDQETQYF.

Details on this clonotype: Just one base apart from a much larger clone, this may be a read error. This sequence joins TRBV20-1 and TRBJ2-1; TRBD2 aligns across 15 bases. CDR1 is DFQATT, CDR2 SNEGSKA, per germline (reference sequence). The CDR3 runs to 19 residues. The CDR3 loop reads CSARGRGLAGGNSYNEHFF. The CDR3 coding sequence is TGCAGTGCTAGAGGCCGGGGACTAGCGGGAGGTAACTCCTACAATGAGCATTTCTTC.

The sample holds many counts of this clonotype. The rearrangement joins TRBV7-2 to TRBJ2-2; perhaps TRBD2 as D (5 bases). Trimming removed 5 bases at V and 1 base at J, with 8 bases between. Germline CDR1 reads SGHTA; CDR2 reads FQGNSA. CDR3 length: 14 amino acids. In nucleotides, the CDR3 is TGTGCCAGCAGCCCCAGCGGGAACACCGGGGAGCTGTTTTTT. Translated: CASSPSGNTGELFF.

The table lists this clonotype with a few counts. The rearrangement joins TRBV12-3 or TRBV12-4 to TRBJ2-1, with TRBD2 matching 14 bases. V was pared by 6 bases and J by 9 bases, with 7 bases of the junction left unmatched. This CDR3 is 15 amino acids long. This CDR3 reads CASSQGLAGVVEQFF. In nucleotides, the CDR3 is TGTGCCAGCAGCCAGGGACTAGCGGGAGTTGTTGAGCAGTTCTTC.

The chain uses TRBV4-2 and TRBJ2-3; a possible D gene is TRBD1 (5 bases). CDR1 LGHNA and CDR2 YNFKEQ come from the germline V gene. This CDR3 contains 16 residues. V dropped 1 base and J dropped 0 bases, with 11 bases sitting between them. The CDR3: CASSQGGRASTDTQYF. As DNA, the CDR3 is TGTGCCAGCAGCCAAGGGGGCAGGGCCAGCACAGATACGCAGTATTTT.

The chain uses TRBV3-1 and TRBJ2-2, with TRBD2 matching 9 bases. With V trimmed by 2 bases and J by 1 base, 2 bases remained unmatched. CDR3 length: 16 amino acids. Looked up from germline, CDR1 is LGHDT and CDR2 is YNNKEL (reference sequence). As DNA, the CDR3 is TGTGCCAGCAGCCAAACTAGCGGGCTGAACACCGGGGAGCTGTTTTTT. Protein sequence: CASSQTSGLNTGELFF.

The CDR3 here is CASSPAGGNQETQYF. The CDR3 DNA sequence: TGTGCCAGCAGCCCGGCAGGCGGAAACCAAGAGACCCAGTACTTC. V usage is TRBV5-5 and J usage is TRBJ2-5; D is uncertain. V dropped 4 bases and J dropped 0 bases, with 13 bases sitting between them. The length of the CDR3 is 15 residues. Germline values: CDR1 SGHKS, CDR2 YYEKEE (reference sequence).

This clonotype was detected ten times or more. The chain employs TRBV20-1 and TRBJ1-1, with a possible D match to TRBD1 (6 bases). V lost 3 bases to trimming and J lost 3 bases, with 11 bases between them. The length of the CDR3 is 13 residues. CDR1 and CDR2 from the germline V gene are DFQATT and SNEGSKA (reference sequence). The chain's CDR3 is CSASRGPYTEAFF. CDR3 DNA sequence: TGCAGTGCTAGTCGGGGGCCTTACACTGAAGCTTTCTTT.

V gene TRBV6-1 combines with J gene TRBJ1-1, with 8 bases that match TRBD1. The CDR3 covers 15 residues. V dropped 4 bases and J dropped 0; count of bases not matched to a gene: 4. Germline V gene data show CDR1 as MNHNS and CDR2 as SASEGT. CDR3 amino acids: CASSGGDRLNTEAFF. The CDR3 bases are TGTGCCAGCAGTGGTGGGGACAGGCTGAACACTGAAGCTTTCTTT.

The table lists this clonotype with a few counts. This chain joins TRBV7-9 and TRBJ2-5; D may be TRBD1 (5 bases). V was trimmed by 5 bases and J by 2 bases, leaving 15 bases between them. Per the germline V gene, CDR1 is SEHNR and CDR2 is FQNEAQ (reference sequence). This CDR3 is built from 15 residues. The CDR3 protein is CASSNPARAQETQYF. In DNA form, the CDR3 reads TGTGCCAGCAGCAACCCGGCCAGGGCACAAGAGACCCAGTACTTC.

V and J are TRBV7-2 and TRBJ2-5; the D gene could be TRBD1 or TRBD2 (5 bases each). The CDR3 loop spans 13 amino acids. The germline V gene has CDR1 SGHTA and CDR2 FQGNSA. Trimming stripped 4 bases from V and 9 bases from J, with 15 bases between. The CDR3 loop is CASSSRDQSAQYF. The CDR3 DNA reads TGTGCCAGCAGCTCAAGGGACCAGTCTGCCCAGTACTTC.

This clonotype was seen a few times. The gene calls are TRBV24-1 and TRBJ2-1; D unclear. CDR1 and CDR2 (germline): KGHDR, SFDVKD. This CDR3 has 12 amino acids. Trimming pared 0 bases from V and 13 bases from J, leaving 9 bases between. The CDR3 bases are TGTGCCACCAGTGATTTGATGGGGTTTCAGTTCTTC. Translated, it gives CATSDLMGFQFF.

Only a few counts were recorded for this clonotype. V usage is TRBV11-2 and J usage is TRBJ2-5; D is undetermined. The V end was cut by 1 base, the J end by 7 bases, with 10 bases between. From germline, CDR1 is SGHAT and CDR2 FQNNGV. This CDR3 contains 13 residues. CDR3 DNA sequence: TGTGCCAGCAGCTTAGGTTTCCTTGGGACCCAGTACTTC. It translates to CASSLGFLGTQYF.

The chain recombines TRBV29-1 with TRBJ2-1; possibly TRBD2 for D (7 bases). In germline, CDR1 is SQVTM, CDR2 ANQGSEA. V lost 7 bases and J 7 bases, leaving 23 bases between the germline ends. CDR3 length equals 15 residues. The CDR3 DNA sequence: TGCAGCGCAAACCCTCCCGGGGGGCGTCTTAATGAGCAGTTCTTC. This sequence encodes CSANPPGGRLNEQFF.

The CDR3 here is CATSRVWESSYNEQFF. The DNA for the CDR3 is TGTGCCACCAGCAGAGTTTGGGAGAGCTCCTACAATGAGCAGTTCTTC. This chain joins TRBV15 and TRBJ2-1; tentatively, D is TRBD2 (5 bases). CDR3 length: 16 amino acids. Per the germline V gene, CDR1 is LNHNV and CDR2 is YYDKDF (reference sequence). V was shortened by 1 base and J by 0 bases, with 10 bases between the two germline ends.

This chain connects TRBV4-2 to TRBJ2-2; 11 bases agree with TRBD2. J lost 6 bases, V lost 3 bases, and 12 bases had no gene match. Per germline, CDR1 LGHNA and CDR2 YNFKEQ. The CDR3 totals 18 residues. DNA for the CDR3: TGTGCCAGCAGCCATGGTAGCGGGGGGGCCGTTCGGTCCGGGGAGCTGTTTTTT. It is translated as CASSHGSGGAVRSGELFF.

This clonotype was recorded a few times. The chain is built from TRBV5-1 and TRBJ2-1; TRBD2 might be the D (5 bases). Germline loops: CDR1 SGHRS, CDR2 YFSETQ. The CDR3 has 15 residues. V lost 2 bases and J lost 2, with 11 bases in between. CDR3 region: CASSFSGNAYNEQFF. CDR3 in DNA: TGCGCCAGCAGCTTTTCGGGAAACGCCTACAATGAGCAGTTCTTC.

This chain joins TRBV4-2 and TRBJ1-2; D unresolved. CDR1 and CDR2 (germline): LGHNA, YNFKEQ. The V end was cut by 2 bases, the J end by 0 bases, with 10 bases between. The CDR3 loop spans 15 amino acids. This chain's CDR3 is CASSQPNRPNYGYTF. The CDR3 DNA reads TGTGCCAGCAGCCAACCGAACCGCCCTAACTATGGCTACACCTTC.

This clonotype was observed at least ten times. This chain joins TRBV29-1 and TRBJ2-7; D unresolved. V lost 3 bases to trimming and J lost 2 bases, with 11 bases between them. CDR1 and CDR2 (germline): SQVTM, ANQGSEA. This CDR3 comprises 13 residues. The CDR3 reads CSVETEETYEQYF. The CDR3 region has the DNA TGCAGCGTTGAGACCGAGGAGACCTACGAGCAGTACTTC.

This chain connects TRBV7-9 to TRBJ2-7; D possibly corresponds to TRBD2 (6 bases). Germline-derived CDR1 and CDR2 are SEHNR and FQNEAQ (reference sequence). V was shortened by 7 bases and J by 5 bases, with 21 bases between the two germline ends. CDR3 length: 15 residues. The DNA for the CDR3 is TGTGCCAGCACCCCGCGGGGCCTAAAGGGGCACGAGCAGTACTTC. Protein: CASTPRGLKGHEQYF.

This clonotype was picked up a small number of times. CDR3 DNA: TGTGCCAGCAGCGCGTACGAAGGAGGGGGGACTAAAGGAGATACGCAGTATTTT. Its translation: CASSAYEGGGTKGDTQYF. This rearrangement joins TRBV9 to TRBJ2-3; a possible D gene is TRBD2 (7 bases). Trimming removed 3 bases from V and 5 bases from J, with 25 bases in between. This CDR3 contains 18 residues. Germline-derived CDR1 and CDR2 are SGDLS and YYNGEE.